The 26 T cell receptor beta chains reported below all come from one sample, sequenced in a study of cytomegalovirus exposure and HLA in healthy donors. The PCR was carried out with 60 Vbeta primers and 13 Jbeta primers. The data were produced by immunoSEQ multiplex PCR, yet TCRdb's version contains in-frame clones alone and is incomplete. The sample records about 150,000 clones, more than 75% being singletons. Source material: PBMCs. The origin of the receptors is a man aged 30 to 39 in good health and CMV-seropositive.

This chain links TRBV27 with TRBJ1-1, with no clear D. With 4 bases removed from V and 0 bases from J, the gap between germline ends came to 15 bases. CDR3 size: 16 residues. Germline CDR1 is MNHEY and CDR2 is SMNVEV (reference sequence). Written as DNA, the CDR3 is TGTGCCAGCAGTTCTGTTACACGGAGGGTGAACACTGAAGCTTTCTTT. Its protein product is CASSSVTRRVNTEAFF.

V is TRBV6-1 and J is TRBJ2-7; D not resolved. Germline V gives CDR1 MNHNS, CDR2 SASEGT. V lost 8 bases and J 3 bases, leaving 14 bases between the germline ends. There are 13 residues in the CDR3. The CDR3 loop reads CASPGPPLYEQYF. CDR3 in DNA: TGTGCCAGCCCAGGCCCCCCTCTCTACGAGCAGTACTTC.

V gene TRBV4-2 combines with J gene TRBJ2-5; 7 bases fit TRBD1. The CDR3 runs 15 residues. With 0 bases clipped from V and 5 bases from J, the junction kept 6 bases outside the gene matches. The germline V gene has CDR1 LGHNA and CDR2 YNFKEQ. CDR3 DNA: TGTGCCAGCAGCCAAGACCCAGGGGGATTTGAGACCCAGTACTTC. Translation gives CASSQDPGGFETQYF.

The chain carries TRBV7-8 and TRBJ2-3; D is perhaps TRBD2 (7 bases). Germline V CDR1 and CDR2: SGHVS, FQNEAQ. The V end lost 9 bases, the J end lost 5 bases, and 18 bases lay between the germline ends. The CDR3 consists of 14 residues. CDR3: CASSLGGPIDTQYF. DNA of the CDR3: TGTGCCAGTTCCCTCGGGGGGCCAATAGATACGCAGTATTTT.

This clone was detected a few times. The V and J genes are TRBV4-2 and TRBJ1-1; D perhaps matches TRBD1 (6 bases). Per the germline V gene, CDR1 is LGHNA and CDR2 is YNFKEQ. The CDR3 has 14 residues. Trimming left V 4 bases short and J 5 bases short, with 14 bases between. The CDR3: CASSPSGELTEAFF. For the CDR3, the DNA is TGTGCCAGCAGCCCTTCAGGGGAGTTGACTGAAGCTTTCTTT.

This clone was observed a handful of times. The V call is TRBV5-6, the J call TRBJ1-5, with TRBD1 matching over 8 bases. The length of the CDR3 is 14 residues. The germline V gene encodes CDR1 SGHDT and CDR2 YYEEEE. V shed 4 bases and J 5 bases; nucleotides not matched to a gene: 5. The CDR3 loop reads CASSVGQGDQPQHF. The DNA of the CDR3 is TGTGCCAGCAGCGTAGGACAGGGCGATCAGCCCCAGCATTTT.

This chain connects TRBV4-3 to TRBJ2-7; TRBD1 matches 7 bases. The CDR3 sequence is 16 residues long. Germline trimming cut 6 bases from V and 2 bases from J; bases unmatched to any gene: 13. Germline CDR1 reads LGHNA; CDR2 reads YSLEER. In nucleotides, the CDR3 is TGCGCCAGCAGTTCAGCATGGGACAGAGCCCCCTACGAGCAGTACTTC. Translation: CASSSAWDRAPYEQYF.

In nucleotides, the CDR3 is TGTGCCAGTAGTATGAGGCTAGCGGAAGAGACCCAGTACTTC. Residues: CASSMRLAEETQYF. J is TRBJ2-5 and V is TRBV19; 7 bases are a match to TRBD2. After removal of 3 bases from V and 3 bases from J, the junction contained 4 bases not matched to a gene. This CDR3 comprises 14 residues. Germline values: CDR1 LNHDA, CDR2 SQIVND (reference sequence).

V usage is TRBV7-2 and J usage is TRBJ1-1; weak D call: TRBD1 (6 bases). The V end was cut by 2 bases, the J end by 1 base, with 11 bases between. Looked up from germline, CDR1 is SGHTA and CDR2 is FQGNSA. CDR3 size: 15 residues. The CDR3 coding sequence is TGTGCCAGCAGCTTATCGGGGGGCGGGAACACTGAAGCTTTCTTT. Translation gives CASSLSGGGNTEAFF.

This clone was found once. V is TRBV27 and J is TRBJ1-1, with D maybe TRBD1 (5 bases). The CDR3 runs 17 residues. With 0 bases removed from V and 11 bases from J, the gap between germline ends came to 25 bases. Looked up from germline, CDR1 is MNHEY and CDR2 is SMNVEV (reference sequence). This CDR3 reads CASSLSIGAGATAGAFF. CDR3 nucleotides: TGTGCCAGCAGTTTATCGATCGGGGCCGGAGCAACCGCGGGGGCTTTCTTT.

The table lists this clone with a few counts. The V gene is TRBV19, the J gene TRBJ1-1, with 7 bases that match TRBD1. Germline assignment: CDR1 LNHDA and CDR2 SQIVND (reference sequence). This CDR3 is built from 15 residues. The V segment lost 5 bases and the J segment 0 bases; nucleotides outside the gene matches: 6. The CDR3: CASSPRDSLNTEAFF. In DNA, the CDR3 is TGTGCCAGTAGTCCCCGGGACAGTTTGAACACTGAAGCTTTCTTT.

Regarding this clone: Other DNA sequences of this sample code for an identical CDR3. The chain employs TRBV6-5 and TRBJ1-5, with D unresolved. Deletions cut 5 bases from V and 0 bases from J, with 5 bases between. In germline, CDR1 is MNHEY, CDR2 SVGAGI. The CDR3 has 13 residues. CDR3 in DNA: TGTGCCAGCAGTGTATATAGCAATCAGCCCCAGCATTTT. It is translated as CASSVYSNQPQHF.

The rearrangement joins TRBV2 to TRBJ2-3, with D maybe TRBD1 (6 bases). The CDR3 contains 15 residues. The germline V and J ends were trimmed by 7 bases and 5 bases, with 19 bases remaining between them. The germline CDR1 and CDR2 sequences are SNHLY and FYNNEI. The CDR3 nucleotides are TGTGCCAGCACCCCTTTTGACCCAGGGGAAGATACGCAGTATTTT. Translated: CASTPFDPGEDTQYF.

This sequence joins TRBV28 and TRBJ1-2; TRBD1 is a possible D gene (5 bases). Trimming removed 3 bases from V and 0 bases from J, with 8 bases in between. Germline V gene data show CDR1 as MDHEN and CDR2 as SYDVKM. The CDR3 extends over 14 amino acids. CDR3: CASSFRGANYGYTF. In nucleotides, the CDR3 is TGTGCCAGCAGTTTTCGGGGGGCTAACTATGGCTACACCTTC.

The V call is TRBV7-2, the J call TRBJ1-2, with TRBD1 matching 8 bases. The ends lost 5 bases at V and 4 bases at J; junction bases unmatched: 3. CDR1 and CDR2 from the germline V gene are SGHTA and FQGNSA. CDR3 length: 13 amino acids. CDR3: CASSLGQGYGYTF. CDR3 DNA: TGTGCCAGCAGCCTCGGACAGGGCTATGGCTACACCTTC.

This clone is a singleton in its sample. This chain links TRBV7-2 with TRBJ2-2, with a tentative D call TRBD1 (6 bases). The V end lost 1 base, the J end lost 5 bases, and 11 bases lay between the germline ends. This CDR3 is 15 amino acids long. Germline V CDR1 and CDR2: SGHTA, FQGNSA. The CDR3 sequence: CASSLDRAETGELFF. CDR3 DNA: TGTGCCAGCAGCTTAGACAGGGCGGAGACCGGGGAGCTGTTTTTT.

This clone has only a few counts. The chain uses TRBV5-4 and TRBJ1-1; 7 bases are shared with TRBD1. Trimming cost V 2 bases and J 1 base; bases outside gene matches: 2. In germline, CDR1 is SGHNT, CDR2 YYREEE (reference sequence). The CDR3 spans 14 residues. The chain's CDR3 is CASSLGQANTEAFF. CDR3 DNA: TGTGCCAGCAGCTTAGGACAGGCGAACACTGAAGCTTTCTTT.

The chain combines TRBV6-1 with TRBJ1-5, with a tentative D call TRBD1 (6 bases). The V gene lost 3 bases and the J gene lost 10 bases, with 13 bases spanning the gap. The CDR3 is 13 amino acids. Looked up from germline, CDR1 is MNHNS and CDR2 is SASEGT. The CDR3 region has the DNA TGTGCCAGCAGTGAGTCCCAGGGGATACCCCAGCATTTT. Encoded protein: CASSESQGIPQHF.

This rearrangement joins TRBV30 to TRBJ2-1; 11 nucleotides match TRBD2. The germline V gene has CDR1 GTSNPN and CDR2 SVGIG (reference sequence). Germline trimming cut 0 bases from V and 8 bases from J; bases unmatched to any gene: 3. This CDR3 is 14 amino acids long. The CDR3 protein is CAWSVLAGVYEQFF. DNA for the CDR3: TGTGCCTGGAGTGTACTAGCGGGAGTGTATGAGCAGTTCTTC.

This chain connects TRBV25-1 to TRBJ2-7; 9 nucleotides agree with TRBD1. V was pared by 4 bases and J by 2 bases, with 9 bases of the junction left unmatched. Germline V lookup: CDR1 MGHDK, CDR2 SYGVNS. This CDR3 is 16 amino acids long. This CDR3 reads CASSVPPGQGPYEQYF. CDR3 sequence (DNA): TGTGCCAGCAGTGTACCTCCGGGACAGGGACCCTACGAGCAGTACTTC.

Regarding this clone: Distinct nucleotide sequences in the sample also encode this CDR3. The chain carries TRBV9 and TRBJ1-1; D ambiguous. Deletions cut 0 bases from V and 0 bases from J, with 6 bases between. The CDR3 sequence is 14 residues long. The germline V gene encodes CDR1 SGDLS and CDR2 YYNGEE. The CDR3 region has the DNA TGTGCCAGCAGCGTAGGAGGAATGAACACTGAAGCTTTCTTT. Protein product: CASSVGGMNTEAFF.

The chain employs TRBV7-9 and TRBJ1-4, with D unclear. This CDR3 comprises 13 residues. CDR1 and CDR2 from the germline V gene are SEHNR and FQNEAQ (reference sequence). V lost 5 bases to trimming and J lost 9 bases, with 13 bases between them. The CDR3 nucleotides read TGTGCCAGCAGCCCTTTAGAGTCGCAAAAACTGTTTTTT. This translates into CASSPLESQKLFF.

This clone was picked up one time. The CDR3 nucleotides read TGTGCCGGCGGGAGCGGGGGGTTGGTTTATGAGCAGTTCTTC. As protein: CAGGSGGLVYEQFF. V gene TRBV5-4 combines with J gene TRBJ2-1, with TRBD2 identical over 9 bases. From germline, CDR1 is SGHNT and CDR2 YYREEE (reference sequence). The CDR3 loop spans 14 amino acids. The junction had 13 bases not matched to a gene; V was cut back by 10 bases and J by 8 bases.

This clone was counted a few times. The chain has TRBV14 and TRBJ1-1; TRBD1 matches at 7 bases. V was pared by 3 bases and J by 4 bases, with 5 bases of the junction left unmatched. Germline CDR1 SGHDN, CDR2 FVKESK. This CDR3 has 14 amino acids. The CDR3 sequence is CASSQRAGGTEAFF. CDR3 nucleotides: TGTGCCAGCAGCCAGAGGGCAGGGGGCACTGAAGCTTTCTTT. Based on the CDR3 plus reference TRBV14 and TRBJ1-1, the full variable domain is EAGVTQFPSHSVIEKGQTVTLRCDPISGHDNLYWYRRVMGKEIKFLLHFVKESKQDESGMPNNRFLAERTGGTYSTLKVQPAELEDSGVYFCASSQRAGGTEAFFGQGTRLTVV.

This rearrangement joins TRBV11-2 to TRBJ1-5, with D uncertain. CDR1 is SGHAT and CDR2 is FQNNGV in the germline V gene. Trimming took off 1 base at V and 5 bases at J, with 6 bases between the two ends. This CDR3 region has 13 residues. The CDR3: CASSLATDQPQHF. Here the CDR3 DNA reads TGTGCCAGCAGCTTAGCAACAGATCAGCCCCAGCATTTT.

The V and J genes are TRBV4-3 and TRBJ1-4; 9 positions agree with TRBD1. The germline V gene has CDR1 LGHNA and CDR2 YSLEER. CDR3 size: 15 residues. V lost 4 bases to trimming and J lost 8 bases; unmatched junction nucleotides: 8. This chain's CDR3 is CASSRQDRGGEKLFF. CDR3 bases: TGCGCCAGCAGCCGACAGGACAGGGGTGGGGAAAAACTGTTTTTT.